This TCR beta chain was captured by sequencing in a study of T cell repertoires in cytomegalovirus infection. Study background: Both recently identified HLA-C-restricted and well-studied HLA-B-restricted CMV epitopes were used in the study. The public TCR beta signatures pointed to both CMV infection and matching HLA type. Study outcomes and limitations: Ex vivo responses were dominated by HLA-C-restricted CMV-specific TCR beta clonotypes. Cumulative frequency of public TCR beta families picked out carriers of CMV plus the relevant HLA.

As regards this clonotype: What it binds is unknown.

A single record per CDR3 protein comes from TCRdb applying MiXCR to the reads. The sample lists approximately 910,000 distinct CDR3 sequences, more than 25% occurring once. Sequencing was performed on cultured CD8+ T cells from PBMCs, taken from culture after CMV antigen stimulation. The TCR originated in a human donor in good health (CMV status not recorded). Some clones in this sample may be carry-over from other donors' samples.

CDR3 sequence: CASSFSGQGAYEQYF. The DNA of the CDR3 is TGTGCCAGCAGTTTTTCGGGACAGGGGGCGTACGAGCAGTACTTC. The V gene is TRBV6-5, the J gene TRBJ2-7, with TRBD1 identical over 12 bases. CDR3 length equals 15 residues. V was clipped by 4 bases and J by 4 bases; unmatched bases: 5. Germline V gives CDR1 MNHEY, CDR2 SVGAGI.